This T cell receptor (beta chain) is from a study of neurological immune-mediated disorders (dated 2019 in TCRdb). A note on the overall study: Among the approximately 35 multiple sclerosis patients, relapsing-remitting MS accounted for some 30 and secondary progressive MS accounted for 3. The cohort comprised about 70 subjects: approximately 15 HAM/TSP patients, 35 or so multiple sclerosis patients and around 20 healthy controls. Using UMI-based sequencing, the study compared peripheral blood TCR-beta repertoires from patients with HTLV-I-associated myelopathy (HAM/TSP), patients with multiple sclerosis, and healthy controls. The roughly 100 TCR-beta libraries included longitudinal samples, technical triplicates and paired sorted CD4+ and CD8+ T-cell subsets alongside PBMC samples.

Here is what the overall study found, with its caveats: TCR clonal expansion was greatest in HAM/TSP patients and smallest in MS patients, who ranked below even healthy controls. No association of the MS cluster with clinical or MRI features was observed, and the need for larger cohorts was stated by the authors. No identical CDR3 amino acid sequences were found to be shared among expanded clones across subjects, suggesting that TCR-beta repertoires were private in all groups. In a phylogenetic analysis, the repertoires of 18 out of 34 MS patients fell into a single cluster of related CDR3 sequences, pointing to a possible signature at the repertoire level.

For unsorted PBMC libraries, 2 million PBMCs were used after storage in RNAlater at -80 degrees C until RNA extraction. The multiple sclerosis patients were enrolled in a US clinical protocol that used magnetic resonance imaging to evaluate disease progression. Peripheral blood was subjected to Ficoll-Hypaque density gradient centrifugation to isolate PBMCs, which were then cryopreserved in liquid nitrogen. Counted from cysteine to phenylalanine, this CDR3 has 16 amino acids. Only the CDR3 region is kept as DNA, spanning 48 bases read in frame from base 1. Looking up the germline V gene (reference sequence) yields CDR1 DFQATT and CDR2 SNEGSKA. Ends trimmed: V by 4 bases, J by 2 bases; bases unmatched to a gene: 9. This clonotype was found many times. The antigen it recognizes is unknown. Per-base quality was not reported, and no clone a single base away is much larger than it. cDNA was synthesized by template-switch 5'RACE using a primer with a 10-nucleotide random unique molecular identifier that tagged each TCR transcript. Over 170 million TCR-beta sequences, covering 15-18 subjects, were produced in each sequencing run. The RNeasy kit was used to extract total RNA. The KAPA Real-time Library Amplification kit was used to amplify TCR-beta VDJ regions with primers for the TCR constant region and the 5'RACE anchor. A first PCR added sample indexes and Illumina adaptors, after which a second PCR increased the library yield. After Ampure bead purification, the TCR product of roughly 650 bp was size-selected on a 2% E-gel SizeSelection system. Before pooling, libraries had their quality checked on a Bioanalyzer, their concentration measured with Qubit, and their quantity determined with the Kapa Library Quantification kit. Libraries were sequenced paired-end 2 x 150 bp on an Illumina HiSeq 2500. To increase sequence diversity, roughly 25-31% phiX was spiked into each library pool. For the original study's pipeline: Quality-filtered reads were processed with the UMI-based MiGEC pipeline, and over 85% of raw TCR sequences were removed by the MiGEC pipeline during error correction. IMGT germline references were used for aligning VDJ genes, and each clonotype was defined as a unique CDR3 amino acid sequence together with its V-J genes. Clonal expansion, Shannon diversity, and CDR3 relatedness (CalcPairwiseDistances, ClusterSamples) were evaluated with VDJtools, and phylogenetic trees were built with CLCbio workbench. Using coefficient-of-variation modelling across technical triplicates, the study counted a clone as expanded if it had at least 8 unique UMIs. TCRdb reprocessing: public reads trimmed at Q25 with fastp, clones called with MiXCR, in-frame beta chains kept. Rows with one shared CDR3 protein collapse into an entry with the most common genes and DNA. The V and J calls shown here were made by TCRdb, not taken from the authors' results. This sample lists about 52,000 distinct CDR3 sequences; less than 4% were detected once. The top ten hold approximately 7.1% of the sample.

The sequenced sample was PBMCs. The receptor chain draws on TRBV20-1 and TRBJ2-2, with 8 junctional bases fitting TRBD2. The clonotype comes from a man in his 60s with multiple sclerosis. CDR3 protein: CSATKAGALNTGELFF. DNA sequence: TGCAGTGCTACTAAAGCGGGGGCCCTTAACACCGGGGAGCTGTTTTTT.